The 14 T cell receptor beta chains listed next were all sequenced from one sample in a study. Using its own MiXCR run on the RT-PCR reads, TCRdb lists one record per CDR3 protein. The data show approximately 720,000 distinct CDR3 sequences, 12% to 15% seen once. Sample: memory CD4+ T cells from blood. The receptors were gathered from a female donor in good health, serving as a healthy control.

In its sample, this clonotype was seen a few times. This chain connects TRBV6-5 to TRBJ2-7; a possible D gene is TRBD1 (6 bases). Trimming left V 4 bases short and J 4 bases short, with 11 bases between. This CDR3 comprises 13 residues. The V gene's germline CDR1 is MNHEY and CDR2 SVGAGI. CDR3 in amino acids: CASSSGRGYEQYF. The DNA for the CDR3 is TGTGCCAGCAGTTCGGGCAGGGGTTACGAGCAGTACTTC.

This chain joins TRBV6-2 or TRBV6-3 and TRBJ2-3; unclear D gene. Per the germline V gene, CDR1 is MNHEY and CDR2 is SVGEGT. CDR3 length: 19 amino acids. V shed 0 bases and J shed 2 bases, with 21 bases lying between them. The chain's CDR3 is CASSYSLAKALADTDTQYF. Written as DNA, the CDR3 is TGTGCCAGCAGTTACTCTCTCGCGAAGGCATTGGCCGACACAGATACGCAGTATTTT.

In its sample, this clonotype was seen many times. The gene calls are TRBV4-3 and TRBJ2-3; no definite D call. V was cut by 5 bases and J by 5 bases, with 17 bases left in between. Germline V gives CDR1 LGHNA, CDR2 YSLEER. This CDR3 contains 15 residues. The CDR3 loop is CASSYRPAVGDTQYF. The CDR3 DNA follows: TGCGCCAGCAGCTATCGGCCGGCTGTCGGAGATACGCAGTATTTT.

This clonotype was counted between two and nine times. The chain joins TRBV12-3 or TRBV12-4 to TRBJ2-2; the match to TRBD2 covers 8 bases. This CDR3 region has 15 residues. Trimming removed 6 bases from V and 5 bases from J; junction bases left unmatched: 8. CDR3 sequence (DNA): TGTGCCAGCAGGCTTAGCGGGGAGGGGACCGGGGAGCTGTTTTTT. Translating it yields CASRLSGEGTGELFF.

The chain employs TRBV6-5 and TRBJ1-4; unclear D gene. Trimming left V 5 bases short and J 6 bases short, with 10 bases between. Germline loops: CDR1 MNHEY, CDR2 SVGAGI. The CDR3 has 13 residues. The CDR3: CASSVKAYEKLFF. The DNA of the CDR3 is TGTGCCAGCAGTGTAAAAGCTTATGAAAAACTGTTTTTT.

This clonotype was found many times. The rearrangement links TRBV20-1 to TRBJ2-5, with TRBD1 matching over 9 bases. CDR1 is DFQATT, CDR2 SNEGSKA, per germline (reference sequence). This CDR3 has 15 amino acids. V dropped 5 bases and J dropped 1; count of bases not matched to a gene: 8. The CDR3 reads CSAERRQGVQETQYF. In DNA, the CDR3 is TGCAGTGCTGAAAGAAGACAGGGGGTCCAAGAGACCCAGTACTTC.

The chain uses TRBV5-5 and TRBJ1-2; no definite D call. V lost 0 bases to trimming and J lost 6 bases, with 15 bases between them. CDR1 is SGHKS, CDR2 YYEKEE, per germline (reference sequence). The CDR3 loop spans 15 amino acids. The CDR3 reads CASSLAPSVMHGYTF. The CDR3 nucleotides are TGTGCCAGCAGCTTGGCCCCGTCTGTTATGCATGGCTACACCTTC.

The chain recombines TRBV19 with TRBJ2-7, with D maybe TRBD2 (6 bases). The CDR3 runs 14 residues. V was trimmed by 4 bases and J by 5 bases, leaving 15 bases between them. The germline V gene has CDR1 LNHDA and CDR2 SQIVND (reference sequence). The CDR3 is CASSNPGVLHEQYF. The CDR3 nucleotides are TGTGCCAGTAGTAACCCGGGAGTCCTCCACGAGCAGTACTTC.

This clonotype was observed many times. This chain joins TRBV5-1 and TRBJ2-1, with D unresolved. CDR1 is SGHRS and CDR2 is YFSETQ in the germline V gene. V lost 1 base and J 4 bases, leaving 9 bases between the germline ends. This CDR3 has 14 residues. For the CDR3, the DNA is TGCGCCAGCAGCTTGAATACGGGTTACAATGAGCAGTTCTTC. Translated, it gives CASSLNTGYNEQFF.

The CDR3 is CASSLPQYSGRWEYF. The DNA of the CDR3 is TGTGCCAGCAGTTTACCCCAATATAGCGGGAGGTGGGAGTACTTC. The rearrangement links TRBV28 to TRBJ2-7; 10 nucleotides agree with TRBD2. This CDR3 comprises 15 residues. The trim removed 2 bases at V and 11 bases at J, leaving 12 bases unmatched. Looked up from germline, CDR1 is MDHEN and CDR2 is SYDVKM. Based on the CDR3 plus reference TRBV28 and TRBJ2-7, the full variable domain is DVKVTQSSRYLVKRTGEKVFLECVQDMDHENMFWYRQDPGLGLRLIYFSYDVKMKEKGDIPEGYSVSREKKERFSLILESASTNQTSMYLCASSLPQYSGRWEYFGPGTRLTVT.

In its sample, this clonotype was seen many times. J is TRBJ2-7 and V is TRBV5-1; D unclear. Trimming took 6 bases from V and 5 from J, leaving 9 bases between them. CDR1 is SGHRS, CDR2 YFSETQ, per germline. The CDR3 extends over 11 amino acids. CDR3 loop: CASKESHEQYF. The CDR3 DNA follows: TGCGCCAGCAAGGAGAGTCACGAGCAGTACTTC. Combining the CDR3 with reference TRBV5-1 and TRBJ2-7 gives the whole variable domain KAGVTQTPRYLIKTRGQQVTLSCSPISGHRSVSWYQQTPGQGLQFLFEYFSETQRNKGNFPGRFSGRQFSNSRSEMNVSTLELGDSALYLCASKESHEQYFGPGTRLTVT.

This clonotype was picked up many times. The rearrangement joins TRBV20-1 to TRBJ2-1, with 8 bases lining up with TRBD1. Germline values: CDR1 DFQATT, CDR2 SNEGSKA (reference sequence). V lost 1 base, J lost 3 bases, and 14 bases stayed unmatched. The length of the CDR3 is 18 residues. This chain's CDR3 is CSARAPPIRDRHYNEQFF. The DNA for the CDR3 is TGCAGTGCTAGAGCTCCTCCCATCCGGGACAGGCACTACAATGAGCAGTTCTTC.

The genes are TRBV6-5 and TRBJ1-5; no clear D gene. This CDR3 is built from 15 residues. V lost 2 bases and J lost 1, with 9 bases in between. Per germline, CDR1 MNHEY and CDR2 SVGAGI. The CDR3 reads CASSYAGQSNQPQHF. For the CDR3, the DNA is TGTGCCAGCAGTTACGCGGGCCAGAGCAATCAGCCCCAGCATTTT.

This clonotype was found a few times. The chain couples TRBV20-1 to TRBJ2-1, with 14 nucleotides matching TRBD2. V was pared by 6 bases and J by 5 bases, with 6 bases of the junction left unmatched. Germline loops: CDR1 DFQATT, CDR2 SNEGSKA (reference sequence). There are 15 residues in the CDR3. The CDR3 sequence is CSAPGLAGADNEQFF. CDR3 in DNA: TGCAGTGCACCGGGACTAGCGGGAGCCGACAATGAGCAGTTCTTC.